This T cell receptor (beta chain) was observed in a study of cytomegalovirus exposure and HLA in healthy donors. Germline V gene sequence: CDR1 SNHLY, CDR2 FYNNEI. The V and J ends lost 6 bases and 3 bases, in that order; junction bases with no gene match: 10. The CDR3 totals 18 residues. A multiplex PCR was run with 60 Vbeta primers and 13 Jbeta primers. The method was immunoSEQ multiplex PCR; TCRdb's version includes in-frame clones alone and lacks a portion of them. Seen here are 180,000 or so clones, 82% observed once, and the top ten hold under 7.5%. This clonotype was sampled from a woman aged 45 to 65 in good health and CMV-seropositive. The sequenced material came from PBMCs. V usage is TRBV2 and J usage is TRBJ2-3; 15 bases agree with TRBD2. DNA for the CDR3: TGTGCCAGCAGAATCGGACTAGCGGGAGGGCCGGGGACAGATACGCAGTATTTT. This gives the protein CASRIGLAGGPGTDTQYF.